This TCR beta chain was observed in a study of shared clonotypes between healthy human individuals. Study-level background: Contributing individuals were two females and a few males aged 18 to 49.

Germline V gene data show CDR1 as SGDLS and CDR2 as YYNGEE. V was shortened by 3 bases and J by 6 bases, with 12 bases between the two germline ends. The CDR3 extends over 14 amino acids. The protocol was immunoSEQ multiplex PCR, while the TCRdb copy is restricted to in-frame clones and leaves out a portion. The repertoire consists of roughly 490,000 clones, with roughly four fifths occurring once and the leading ten covering around 13%. This TCR derives from a woman between 40 and 50 years old in good health. Some clones in this sample may be carry-over from other donors' samples. V usage is TRBV9 and J usage is TRBJ2-2; D not certain. The material sequenced was PBMCs. CDR3 DNA sequence: TGTGCCAGCAGCGGAGACGTTGAGCCCGGGGAGCTGTTTTTT. It is translated as CASSGDVEPGELFF.